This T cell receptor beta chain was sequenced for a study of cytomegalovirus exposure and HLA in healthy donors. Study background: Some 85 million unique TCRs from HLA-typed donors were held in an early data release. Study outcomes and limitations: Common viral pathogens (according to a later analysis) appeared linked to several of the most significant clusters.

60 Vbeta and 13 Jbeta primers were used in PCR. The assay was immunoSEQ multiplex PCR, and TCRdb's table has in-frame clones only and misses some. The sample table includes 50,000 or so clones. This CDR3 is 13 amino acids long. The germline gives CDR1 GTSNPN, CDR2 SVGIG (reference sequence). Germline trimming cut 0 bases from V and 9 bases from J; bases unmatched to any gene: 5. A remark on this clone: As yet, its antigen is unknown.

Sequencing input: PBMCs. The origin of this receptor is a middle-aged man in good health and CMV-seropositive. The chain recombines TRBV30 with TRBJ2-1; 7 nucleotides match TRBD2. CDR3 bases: TGTGCCTGGAGTGTAAGAGGGGAGGGTGAGCAGTTCTTC. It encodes CAWSVRGEGEQFF.